This T cell receptor (beta chain) was observed in a study of cytomegalovirus exposure and HLA in healthy donors (dated by TCRdb to about 2017). Study-level background: In an earlier analysis of approximately 500 of the donors, around 300 Gb of sequence data and 100 million or so unique TCR beta sequences from 180 million or so T cells were reported. A later analysis re-analyzed previously published TCR beta repertoires from hundreds of donors and added high-resolution HLA genotyping to study TCR occurrence patterns. Besides the first cohort of approximately 710 subjects, a separate validation cohort made up of some 110 different subjects was used. Across 300 to 400 genotyped donors of the cohort, an average of approximately 240,000 unique TCR beta nucleotide sequences per donor were sequenced, and roughly 20% of those sequences were non-productive. Typing coverage differed by locus: A, B, C, DRB1 and DQB1 were typed in roughly 620-630 donors, DQA1 in 500 to 550, DPA1 in 600 to 610, and DPB1 in approximately 450. The aim of the study was to test whether cataloging public T cell receptors could identify signatures of past pathogen exposure. An early release covering 550 to 700 HLA-typed donors comprised 300 to 350 gigabases of sequencing data and tens of millions of unique TCR sequences. Using immunosequencing, the study profiled T cell repertoires from 666 subjects and related those repertoires to cytomegalovirus serostatus. The later analysis used no new phenotypic data to find candidate immune exposures, relying instead on TCR beta sequences and their occurrence across donors. Of the 350 to 450 genotyped donors, over 70% fell in the genetic ancestry cluster associated with self-reported Caucasian donors. Alongside the repertoire data, information on donor age, sex, ethnicity and CMV serostatus was compiled. Several DR-DQ haplotypes were handled as single units for association and clustering, since linkage in the cohort was strong. To predict cytomegalovirus infection status, the study combined high-throughput TCR immunosequencing, statistical association of individual TCRs with disease status, and machine learning. To decide whether each TCR beta V gene segment behaved as functional or pseudogenic, an earlier analysis of some 580 of the donors relied on high-throughput TCR beta sequencing. HLA typing covered class I and class II loci at four-digit resolution. All discovery cohort repertoires had been generated using a single sequencing platform. A later genetic analysis used genome-wide SNP genotypes for 398 of the 666 donors, treating that subset as a discovery cohort.

The library came from the immunoSEQ multiplex PCR assay. For the multiplex PCR, a mixture combining 60 forward primers for TCR Vbeta segments and 13 reverse primers for TCR Jbeta segments was used. The CDR3 region of rearranged TCR beta genes was amplified from genomic DNA with a multiplex PCR assay. The Illumina HiSeq System was used to sequence the amplified TCR beta libraries as 87-base-pair reads. The authors' pipeline ran thus. A later analysis tallied roughly 76 million unique TCR beta chains across the 600 to 700 repertoires, and about 12 million of those chains were shared by two or more donors. To remove PCR and sequencing errors, raw reads were error-corrected and collapsed into unique sequences using a nearest-neighbor algorithm that merged closely related sequences. Alignment of CDR3 sequences to IMGT reference sequences was used to assign V, D and J gene segments. For a sequence to be retained, a match of at least six nucleotides to both a V gene segment and a J gene segment was required. A rearrangement counted as productive if the CDR3 had no stop codons and remained in frame with V and J, and every other rearrangement counted as non-productive. Following IMGT convention, CDR3 was defined as the stretch from the second conserved V-encoded cysteine up to the conserved J-encoded phenylalanine. The earlier analysis of 500 to 650 of the donors excluded any sequence lacking an unambiguous match to a single V gene segment. In an earlier analysis of 450 to 750 of the donors, a V segment was called functional when productive rearrangements were above 56.7%, and segregating when the standard deviation between donors exceeded 5%. A statistical classification framework was developed to diagnose cytomegalovirus status using the catalog of TCR beta chain sequences. V and J gene assignment, in a later analysis, came from comparing TCR nucleotide sequences with IMGT/GENE-DB human TR gene sequences. A later analysis assigned CDR3 sequences and most-parsimonious VDJ recombination scenarios with the TCRdist pipeline. In a later analysis, each TCR beta chain was defined by its CDR3 amino acid sequence together with its V-gene family, and reads without a unique V-gene family were excluded. As a way to deal with suspected cross-contamination and a sequencing artifact, a later analysis dropped 592 nucleotide sequences that were highly shared and had low generation probability. In a later analysis, a clonal expansion index was calculated for each public chain from normalized within-repertoire ranks of inferred template counts. In a later analysis, generation probabilities were computed with a VDJ recombination model fitted to out-of-frame rearrangements, and the resulting probabilities were checked against IGoR. Hypergeometric tests were used in a later analysis to score TCR-TCR, TCR-HLA and TCR-CMV co-occurrence, with a repertoire-size bias correction applied to the TCR pairs. False discovery rates were estimated in a later analysis by permuting HLA or CMV assignments 20 times. In a later analysis, co-occurring TCRs were grouped with DBSCAN, and TCRdist sequence similarity was added when clustering was performed within HLA-allele-positive subsets. Co-occurrence clustering excluded repertoires with fewer than 30,000 or more than 120,000 public chains, plus five with anomalous nucleotide sharing. TCRdb carries this immuneACCESS record with in-frame sequences only. Its versions omit some clonotypes, under half of them owing to an unresolved V gene in the studies checked, with the rest unexplained. The DNA gave D and trimming, while V, J and clone size come from that table. For this sample there are over 100,000 clones; 55% to 75% appear just once. The ten largest make up 4.5% to 5.5% of the sample.

There are a few counts of this clone. The specificity of this receptor is unknown. No base quality information exists; no much larger clone differs at one position. The cohort was made up of 500 to 800 healthy bone marrow donors. At the time of sampling, every cohort member was nominally healthy, though immune exposures that went unrecorded were likely present. The donor was CMV seropositive and was included in the group of around 300 seropositive cohort members. Each donor provided a peripheral blood sample, and peripheral blood mononuclear cells were used for TCR beta sequencing. The Qiagen DNeasy Blood Extraction Kit was used to extract genomic DNA from the blood cell samples. From its cysteine to its phenylalanine, the CDR3 spans 17 amino acids. Left in the record is the CDR3 DNA by itself, 51 bases read in frame from the first base. The germline V gene yields MNHNS for CDR1 and SASEGT for CDR2. The trim is 1 base for V and 14 bases for J, with a gap of 24 bases between the germline ends.

Broader findings and caveats from the paper: The sequencing pipeline was judged likely to have produced a cluster of highly shared sequence variants as a technical artifact. According to a later analysis, TCR association rates differed among HLA loci, with DRB1 alleles showing the most associated TCRs and HLA-C alleles showing the fewest. Linkage disequilibrium might explain the correlated functional status among segregating V segments, but an unknown experimental factor could not be excluded. A later genetic analysis associated a missense DCLRE1C variant with V-gene and J-gene trimming of TCR beta chains, and an independent cohort replicated the association. A later analysis associated 16,951 TCR beta sequences with specific HLA alleles at a false discovery rate of 0.05. In both the original and validation cohorts, the classifier was reported to diagnose cytomegalovirus status with high specificity and sensitivity. In the study, some 160 TCR beta chains were listed as associated with cytomegalovirus. HLA typing was unavailable for some donors at each locus, so association tests used only the typed subset. According to a later analysis, most CMV-associated TCR beta chains appeared to be HLA-restricted, and the HLA associations seemed to be driven largely by CMV exposure. A later analysis reported that several top co-occurrence clusters appeared linked to parvovirus B19, influenza, CMV and Epstein-Barr virus. Because counts were too low, some 17 rarely observed V segments, including chromosome 9 orphons, were left out of the earlier analysis of a few hundred of the donors. In an earlier analysis of 587 of the donors, most TCR beta V segments appeared in productive rearrangements about 87% or about 30% of the time, broadly matching IMGT annotations. Roughly uniform sequencing depth across donors was assumed in presence/absence analyses, although this assumption may not hold. A further reported finding was that TCR beta sequences accurately predicted the HLA-A and HLA-B alleles for most subjects in the first cohort. The authors suggested that the approach could potentially be generalized to other disease states and immunological phenotypes. Most TCR sequences were seen in very few donors, while some public TCRs were found in many individuals. A few of the identified cytomegalovirus-associated TCR beta chains were confirmed in vitro to be specific for cytomegalovirus antigens. CMV serostatus was the only immune exposure information available for the cohort. A later analysis found that HLA-associated TCR beta chains were more clonally expanded and had lower generation probabilities than equally common non-associated chains. This cohort had only TCR beta chains sequenced, and the lack of alpha or paired-chain data limited which features could be detected. The 87-base-pair reads could not distinguish some IMGT-functional V segments, including TRBV6-2 and TRBV6-3, so those segments were excluded. In a later genetic analysis, fewer N-insertions in productive TCRs were reported among donors in an Asian-associated ancestry cluster than the roughly 700-donor mean. When HLA alleles, especially DR and DQ, strongly co-occurred, TCR associations were difficult to assign to individual alleles.

Sequencing was carried out using PBMCs. This receptor was identified in a woman in her 70s in good health and CMV-seropositive. The chain links TRBV6-1 with TRBJ1-6, with no reliable assignment of the D segment. In nucleotides, the sequence is TGTGCCAGCAGTGAAGAATTCCCCGGGTGGGGAGTTGGGGCCCTCCACTTT. It is translated as CASSEEFPGWGVGALHF.